Sequencing of this T cell receptor (beta chain) was carried out in a study of T cells in localized non-small cell lung cancer. Whole-study results and caveats: Longer overall survival was seen with higher T cell density measured in blood.

Sequencing was performed with immunoSEQ multiplex PCR; in TCRdb, only in-frame clones are kept and a portion is missing. The sample yields over 70,000 clones, 86% seen once. On this clone: Its antigen is still unknown.

This CDR3 region has 14 residues. Germline CDR1 is SGDLS and CDR2 is YYNGEE. V was clipped by 0 bases and J by 7 bases; unmatched bases: 2. This material consisted of peripheral blood, taken before any cancer treatment. This clonotype was obtained from a male donor older than 55 with stage III squamous cell lung carcinoma. The J gene is TRBJ2-2, the V gene TRBV9, with TRBD2 identical over 8 bases. CDR3 sequence: CASSVVLAGGELFF. CDR3 DNA sequence: TGTGCCAGCAGCGTAGTCCTAGCGGGCGGGGAGCTGTTTTTT.